A selection of T cell receptor beta chains follows, all from one sample in a study of neoadjuvant nivolumab and ipilimumab in lung cancer. Profiling relied on immunoSEQ multiplex PCR, and the TCRdb table lists in-frame clones only, not all of them. Of fewer than 40,000 clones in the sample, roughly nine tenths were seen once. This material consisted of peripheral blood, taken before neoadjuvant nivolumab, alone or with ipilimumab. The receptors come from an adult with non-small cell lung cancer. Both conserved end residues are part of each CDR3. Fields, in order: CDR3 DNA, CDR3 protein, clone size, J gene, V gene, D gene. D genes are given only for firm matches. Clone size, where shown, is once, few, many, or a class for clones that have expanded.

TGTGCCTGGAGTGTAGCCGGGGGGGTAAGGACGGAAAAACTGTTTTTT	CAWSVAGGVRTEKLFF	NA	TRBJ1-4	TRBV30	NA
TGTGCCAGCAGCCGAGGACAACTAACCGGATGGGGGTACGAGCAGTACTTC	CASSRGQLTGWGYEQYF	NA	TRBJ2-7	TRBV7-9	NA
TGTGCCAGCAGTGAGGGGTGGTGGGACTATGGCTACACCTTC	CASSEGWWDYGYTF	few	TRBJ1-2	TRBV6-5	NA
TGTGCCAGCAGTTACTTCCGACAGGACTCCTACGAGCAGTACTTC	CASSYFRQDSYEQYF	NA	TRBJ2-7	TRBV6-5	NA
TGTGCCAGCAGTTTTGCCGGACAAATCTACGAGCAGTACTTC	CASSFAGQIYEQYF	once	TRBJ2-7	TRBV27	NA
TGTGCCCGAAGCCCAGGGACCGCCGGGGAGCTGTTTTTT	CARSPGTAGELFF	once	TRBJ2-2	TRBV30	NA
TGCGCCAGCAGCTTGGCCGGACAGAAAGATCAGCCCCAGCATTTT	CASSLAGQKDQPQHF	once	TRBJ1-5	TRBV5-1	NA
TGTGCCAGCAGGCGACAGGGGAGTGGGATCAATGAGCAGTTCTTC	CASRRQGSGINEQFF	NA	TRBJ2-1	TRBV5-4	TRBD1
TGTGCCTGGAGGGTTTATGGGACAGGGTATTGGTTCATACCTTTCTTT	CAWRVYGTGYWFIPFF	NA	TRBJ1-1	TRBV30	TRBD1
TGCACCAGCAGCCAAGATTCGGGACTAGGCAGCAATCAGCCCCAGCATTTT	CTSSQDSGLGSNQPQHF	NA	TRBJ1-5	TRBV1	NA
TGCAGCGTTGACTTAACTAGGGGGCTCGAGACCCAGTACTTC	CSVDLTRGLETQYF	NA	TRBJ2-5	TRBV29-1	TRBD1
TGTGCCAGCTCACCACCAGGGGCCCTTAACACAGATACGCAGTATTTT	CASSPPGALNTDTQYF	NA	TRBJ2-3	TRBV18	NA
TGTGCCAGCAGCACTCTAGGACAGGGTGCGGAGACCCAGTACTTC	CASSTLGQGAETQYF	NA	TRBJ2-5	TRBV7-2	TRBD1
TGTGCCAGCAGCCAAGTAAACTACAATGAGCAGTTCTTC	CASSQVNYNEQFF	once	TRBJ2-1	TRBV14	NA
TGTGCCAGCAGCTTGGGCGCCAGCGACCCGGCCGAGCAGTACTTC	CASSLGASDPAEQYF	NA	TRBJ2-7	TRBV5-5	NA
TGTGCCAGCTCACCGACAGGGGGCGAGACAAGCTACACCTTC	CASSPTGGETSYTF	NA	TRBJ1-2	TRBV18	TRBD1
TGCACCAGCAGCCAAGAGATGGACGGGGGCAATCAGCCCCAGCATTTT	CTSSQEMDGGNQPQHF	NA	TRBJ1-5	TRBV1	NA
TGTGCCAGCAGCGAGGACAGGGGGCATCAGCCCCAGCATTTT	CASSEDRGHQPQHF	NA	TRBJ1-5	TRBV2	TRBD1
TGCGCCAGCAGCCAGCTAGGACCTCAAGAGACCCAGTACTTC	CASSQLGPQETQYF	NA	TRBJ2-5	TRBV4-1	NA
TGCGCCAGCAGCCAAGATCCCGGGTGGGGTGAAAAACTGTTTTTT	CASSQDPGWGEKLFF	NA	TRBJ1-4	TRBV4-1	NA
TGTGCCAGTAGTACACTCCAGGGGGATCAGCCCCAGCATTTT	CASSTLQGDQPQHF	few	TRBJ1-5	TRBV19	TRBD1
TGCGCCAGCAGCTTGGTTCCGGACAGGGAAGAGACCCAGTACTTC	CASSLVPDREETQYF	NA	TRBJ2-5	TRBV5-1	TRBD1
TGTGCCAGCTGGAGGGGACTAGCGGGAGACGAGCAGTACTTC	CASWRGLAGDEQYF	once	TRBJ2-7	TRBV27	TRBD2
TGTGCCAGCAGCGCCGGGGACACGAACACTGAAACTTTCTTT	CASSAGDTNTETFF	NA	TRBJ1-1	TRBV9	NA
TGTGCCTGGACCTACAGGGTGAATGAAAAACTGTTTTTT	CAWTYRVNEKLFF	few	TRBJ1-4	TRBV30	NA
TGTGCCAGCTCACCAATCAGGGGGACAGGTGCTTTCTTT	CASSPIRGTGAFF	NA	TRBJ1-1	TRBV18	TRBD1
TGTGCCAGCAGTCAGGCCCCGGGGGAGGAACAAGAGACCCAGTACTTC	CASSQAPGEEQETQYF	NA	TRBJ2-5	TRBV25-1	NA
TGTGCCAGCAGTTATATGACAAGCTCTGGAAACACCATATATTTT	CASSYMTSSGNTIYF	NA	TRBJ1-3	TRBV7-2	NA
TGTGCCAGCAGCTTACTAGGGAGTGAGCAGTTCTTC	CASSLLGSEQFF	NA	TRBJ2-1	TRBV7-3	NA
TGTGCCATCAGCAAGAGTAGTAACGGATACAATGAGCAGTTCTTC	CAISKSSNGYNEQFF	NA	TRBJ2-1	TRBV10-3	NA
TGTGCCAGAAGCGGGGGACTAGTCACCTACGAGCAGTACTTC	CARSGGLVTYEQYF	NA	TRBJ2-7	TRBV5-3	TRBD2
TGTGCCAGCAGCTTAGCAGGGGGCGCCGAGACCCAGTACTTC	CASSLAGGAETQYF	once	TRBJ2-5	TRBV7-2	TRBD1
TGCGCCAGCAGCCATTCGACAGGGGGGAACACTGAAGCTTTCTTT	CASSHSTGGNTEAFF	NA	TRBJ1-1	TRBV4-1	TRBD1